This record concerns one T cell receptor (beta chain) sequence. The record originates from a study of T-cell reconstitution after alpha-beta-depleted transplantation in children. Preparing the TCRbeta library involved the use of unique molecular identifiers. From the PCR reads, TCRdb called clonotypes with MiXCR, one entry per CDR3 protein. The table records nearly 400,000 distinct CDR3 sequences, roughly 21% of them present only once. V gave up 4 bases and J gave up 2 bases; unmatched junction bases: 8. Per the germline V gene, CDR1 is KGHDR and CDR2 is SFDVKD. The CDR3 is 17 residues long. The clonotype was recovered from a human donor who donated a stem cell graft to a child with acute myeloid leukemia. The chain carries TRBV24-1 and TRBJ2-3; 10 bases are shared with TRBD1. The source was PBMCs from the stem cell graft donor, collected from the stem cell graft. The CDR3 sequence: CATSDSGQGTFTDTQYF. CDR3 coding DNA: TGTGCCACCAGTGACTCGGGACAGGGGACGTTCACAGATACGCAGTATTTT.